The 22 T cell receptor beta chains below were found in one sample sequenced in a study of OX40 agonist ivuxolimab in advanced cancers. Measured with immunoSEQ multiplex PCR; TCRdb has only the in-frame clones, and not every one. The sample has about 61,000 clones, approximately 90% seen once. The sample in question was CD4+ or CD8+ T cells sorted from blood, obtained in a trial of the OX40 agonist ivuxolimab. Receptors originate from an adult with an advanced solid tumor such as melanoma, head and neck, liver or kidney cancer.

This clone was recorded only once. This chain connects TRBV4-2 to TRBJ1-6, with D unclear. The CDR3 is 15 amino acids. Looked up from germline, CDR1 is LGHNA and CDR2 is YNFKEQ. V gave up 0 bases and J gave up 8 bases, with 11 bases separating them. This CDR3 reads CASSQEGIIHSPLHF. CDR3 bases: TGTGCCAGCAGCCAAGAAGGGATTATTCATTCACCCCTCCACTTT.

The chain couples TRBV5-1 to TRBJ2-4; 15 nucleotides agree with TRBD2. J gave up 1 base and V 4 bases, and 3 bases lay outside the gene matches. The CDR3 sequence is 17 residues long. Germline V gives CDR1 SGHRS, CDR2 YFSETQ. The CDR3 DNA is TGCGCCAGCAGCGGCGGGACTAGCGGGGGGGCCAAAAACATTCAGTACTTC. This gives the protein CASSGGTSGGAKNIQYF.

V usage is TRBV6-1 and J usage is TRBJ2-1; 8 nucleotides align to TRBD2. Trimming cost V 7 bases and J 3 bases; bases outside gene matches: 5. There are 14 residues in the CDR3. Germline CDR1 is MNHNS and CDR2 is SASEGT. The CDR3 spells CASTFGTSYNEQFF. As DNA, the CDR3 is TGTGCCAGCACTTTTGGGACTAGCTACAATGAGCAGTTCTTC.

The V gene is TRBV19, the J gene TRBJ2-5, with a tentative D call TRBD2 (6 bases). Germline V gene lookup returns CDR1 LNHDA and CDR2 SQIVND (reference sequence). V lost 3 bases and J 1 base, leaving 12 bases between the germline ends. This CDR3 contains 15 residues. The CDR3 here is CASSMPGERQETQYF. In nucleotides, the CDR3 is TGTGCCAGTAGTATGCCGGGGGAACGCCAAGAGACCCAGTACTTC. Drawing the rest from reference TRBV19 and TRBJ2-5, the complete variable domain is DGGITQSPKYLFRKEGQNVTLSCEQNLNHDAMYWYRQDPGQGLRLIYYSQIVNDFQKGDIAEGYSVSREKKESFPLTVTSAQKNPTAFYLCASSMPGERQETQYFGPGTRLLVL.

DNA of the CDR3: TGTGCCAGCAGCTTCGGGACAGGGAAGGATCAGCCCCAGCATTTT. The encoded protein is CASSFGTGKDQPQHF. This sequence joins TRBV7-9 and TRBJ1-5; 9 nucleotides agree with TRBD1. From germline, CDR1 is SEHNR and CDR2 FQNEAQ (reference sequence). The CDR3 length is 15 residues. V trimming: 3 bases; J trimming: 5 bases; junction bases outside the gene matches: 5. Variable domain in full (rest from reference TRBV7-9 and TRBJ1-5): DTGVSQNPRHKITKRGQNVTFRCDPISEHNRLYWYRQTLGQGPEFLTYFQNEAQLEKSRLLSDRFSAERPKGSFSTLEIQRTEQGDSAMYLCASSFGTGKDQPQHFGDGTRLSIL.

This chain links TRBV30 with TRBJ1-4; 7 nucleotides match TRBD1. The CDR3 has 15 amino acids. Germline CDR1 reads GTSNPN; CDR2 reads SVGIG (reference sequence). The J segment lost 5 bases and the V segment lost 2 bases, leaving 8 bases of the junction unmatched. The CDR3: CAWSRWDSRNEKLFF. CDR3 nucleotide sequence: TGTGCCTGGAGTAGGTGGGACAGCAGAAATGAAAAACTGTTTTTT.

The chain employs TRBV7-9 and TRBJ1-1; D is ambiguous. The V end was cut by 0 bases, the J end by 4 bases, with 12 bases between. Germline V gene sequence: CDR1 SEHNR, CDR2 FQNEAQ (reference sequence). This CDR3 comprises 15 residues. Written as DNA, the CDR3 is TGTGCCAGCAGCTTAGCGCTGGGGTTCGCCACTGAAGCTTTCTTT. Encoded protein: CASSLALGFATEAFF.

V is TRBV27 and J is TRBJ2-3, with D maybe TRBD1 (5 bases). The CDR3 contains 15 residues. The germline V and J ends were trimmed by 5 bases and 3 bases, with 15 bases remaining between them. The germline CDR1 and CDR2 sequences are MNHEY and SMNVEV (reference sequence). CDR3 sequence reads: CASSQIQGRTDTQYF. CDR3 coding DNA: TGTGCCAGCAGTCAGATTCAGGGTAGGACAGATACGCAGTATTTT.

CDR3 residues: CASSPATGDYGYTF. CDR3 nucleotides: TGTGCCAGCTCACCTGCTACGGGGGACTATGGCTACACCTTC. The chain is built from TRBV18 and TRBJ1-2; possibly TRBD1 for D (5 bases). This CDR3 region has 14 residues. Germline CDR1 reads KGHSH; CDR2 reads LQKENI. V dropped 3 bases and J dropped 3 bases, with 11 bases sitting between them.

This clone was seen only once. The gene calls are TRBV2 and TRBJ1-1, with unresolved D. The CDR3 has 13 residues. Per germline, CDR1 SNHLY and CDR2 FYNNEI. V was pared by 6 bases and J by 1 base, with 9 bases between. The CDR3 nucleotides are TGTGCCAGCAGAAAATTAGGGAACACTGAAGCTTTCTTT. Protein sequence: CASRKLGNTEAFF.

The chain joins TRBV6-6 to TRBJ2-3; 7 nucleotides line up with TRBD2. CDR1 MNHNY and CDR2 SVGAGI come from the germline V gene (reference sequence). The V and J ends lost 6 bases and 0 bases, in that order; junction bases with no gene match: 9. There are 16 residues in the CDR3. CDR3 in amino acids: CASSRTSVTSTDTQYF. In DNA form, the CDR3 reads TGTGCCAGCAGCCGCACTAGCGTTACTAGCACAGATACGCAGTATTTT.

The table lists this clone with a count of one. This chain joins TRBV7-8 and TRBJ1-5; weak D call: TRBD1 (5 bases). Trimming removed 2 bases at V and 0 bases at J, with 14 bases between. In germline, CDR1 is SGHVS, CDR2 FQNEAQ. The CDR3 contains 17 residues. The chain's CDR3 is CASSLLYWGDSNQPQHF. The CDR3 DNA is TGTGCCAGCAGCTTATTATACTGGGGCGATAGCAATCAGCCCCAGCATTTT.

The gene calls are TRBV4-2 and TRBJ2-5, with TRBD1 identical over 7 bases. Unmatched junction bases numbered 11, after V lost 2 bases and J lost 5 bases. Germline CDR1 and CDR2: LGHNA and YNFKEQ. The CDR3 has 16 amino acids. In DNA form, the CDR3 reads TGTGCCAGCAGCCAAAGTATAAGGGGGCGCCTGGAGACCCAGTACTTC. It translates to CASSQSIRGRLETQYF.

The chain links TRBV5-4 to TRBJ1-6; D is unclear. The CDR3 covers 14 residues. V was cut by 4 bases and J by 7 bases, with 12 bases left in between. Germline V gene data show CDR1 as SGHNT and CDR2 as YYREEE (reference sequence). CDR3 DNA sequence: TGTGCCAGCAGCGGCGGGCGCGGGAATTCACCCCTCCACTTT. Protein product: CASSGGRGNSPLHF.

The CDR3 loop is CASSVDPYNEQFF. Here the CDR3 DNA reads TGTGCCAGCAGTGTGGACCCTTACAATGAGCAGTTCTTC. The J gene is TRBJ2-1, the V gene TRBV2; D is unclear. This CDR3 spans 13 amino acids. Germline assignment: CDR1 SNHLY and CDR2 FYNNEI. V was trimmed by 4 bases and J by 4 bases, leaving 8 bases between them.

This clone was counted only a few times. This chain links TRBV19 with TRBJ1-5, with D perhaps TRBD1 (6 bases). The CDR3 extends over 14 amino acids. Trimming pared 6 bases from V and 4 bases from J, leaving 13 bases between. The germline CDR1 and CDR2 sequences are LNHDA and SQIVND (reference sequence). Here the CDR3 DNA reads TGTGCCAGTAGGGGCTTGACAGGAAATCAGCCCCAGCATTTT. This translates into CASRGLTGNQPQHF.

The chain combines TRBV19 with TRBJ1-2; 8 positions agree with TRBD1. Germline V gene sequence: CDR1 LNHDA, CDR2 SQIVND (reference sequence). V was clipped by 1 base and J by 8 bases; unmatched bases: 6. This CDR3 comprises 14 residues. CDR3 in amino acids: CASSIGGQGGGYTF. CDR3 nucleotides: TGTGCCAGTAGTATAGGCGGACAGGGTGGCGGCTACACCTTC.

The CDR3 DNA follows: TGTGCCAGCAGCTTAAATTGGGGGATAGAGACCCAGTACTTC. Amino acids: CASSLNWGIETQYF. The gene calls are TRBV7-2 and TRBJ2-5, with D perhaps being TRBD1 or TRBD2 (5 bases each). CDR1 SGHTA and CDR2 FQGNSA come from the germline V gene. V was cut by 2 bases and J by 4 bases, with 11 bases left in between. The CDR3 runs to 14 residues.

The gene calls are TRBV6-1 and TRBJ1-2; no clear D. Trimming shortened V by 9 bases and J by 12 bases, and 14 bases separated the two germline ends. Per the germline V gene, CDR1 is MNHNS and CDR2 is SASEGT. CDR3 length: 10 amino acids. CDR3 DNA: TGTGCCAGTAAATTCATGGGCGACACCTTC. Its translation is CASKFMGDTF.

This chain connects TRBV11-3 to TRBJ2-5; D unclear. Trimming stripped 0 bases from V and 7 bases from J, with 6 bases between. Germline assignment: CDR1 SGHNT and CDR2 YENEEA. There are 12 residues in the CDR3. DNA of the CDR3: TGTGCCAGCAGCTTAGATCCCCGGACCCAGTACTTC. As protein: CASSLDPRTQYF. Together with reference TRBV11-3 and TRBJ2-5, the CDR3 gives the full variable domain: EAGVVQSPRYKIIEKKQPVAFWCNPISGHNTLYWYLQNLGQGPELLIRYENEEAVDDSQLPKDRFSAERLKGVDSTLKIQPAELGDSAVYLCASSLDPRTQYFGPGTRLLVL.

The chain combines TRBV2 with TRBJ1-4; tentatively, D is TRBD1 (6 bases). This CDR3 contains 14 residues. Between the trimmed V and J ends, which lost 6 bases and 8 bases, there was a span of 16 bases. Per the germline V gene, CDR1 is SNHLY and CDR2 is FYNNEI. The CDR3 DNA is TGTGCCAGCAGCGGCGGGGGGCTATGGGAAAAACTGTTTTTT. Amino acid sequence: CASSGGGLWEKLFF.

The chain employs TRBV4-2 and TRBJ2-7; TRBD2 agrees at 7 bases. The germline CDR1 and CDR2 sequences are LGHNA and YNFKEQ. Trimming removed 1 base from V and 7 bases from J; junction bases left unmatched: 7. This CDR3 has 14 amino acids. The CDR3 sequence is CASSQVGREEEQYF. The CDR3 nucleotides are TGTGCCAGCAGCCAAGTCGGTCGGGAGGAAGAGCAGTACTTC.